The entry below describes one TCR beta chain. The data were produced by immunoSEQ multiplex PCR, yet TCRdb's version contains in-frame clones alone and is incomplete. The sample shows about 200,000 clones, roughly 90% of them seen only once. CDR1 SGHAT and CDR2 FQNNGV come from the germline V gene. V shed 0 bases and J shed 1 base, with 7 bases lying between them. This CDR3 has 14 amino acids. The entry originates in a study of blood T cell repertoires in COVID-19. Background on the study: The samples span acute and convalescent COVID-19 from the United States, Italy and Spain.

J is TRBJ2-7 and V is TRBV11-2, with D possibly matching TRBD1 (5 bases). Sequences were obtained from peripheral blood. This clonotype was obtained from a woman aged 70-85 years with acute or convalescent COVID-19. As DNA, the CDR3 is TGTGCCAGCAGCTTAGAGCCAGGGTCCTACGAGCAGTACTTC. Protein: CASSLEPGSYEQYF.